This T cell receptor beta chain was identified in a study of patients and donors after allogeneic stem cell transplantation. TCRdb re-called the RT-PCR reads with MiXCR, one entry per CDR3 protein. This repertoire shows hundreds of thousands of distinct CDR3 sequences, roughly 17% found once; its top ten account for 7.2%. This clonotype showed up just a few times. The germline CDR1 and CDR2 sequences are SNHLY and FYNNEI. The CDR3 contains 15 residues. J lost 3 bases, V lost 6 bases, and 6 bases had no gene match. The sample taken for sequencing was blood, either unsorted or a sorted T cell fraction (not recorded which). This clonotype was sampled from a human donor who was either an allogeneic HSCT recipient or a stem cell or donor lymphocyte infusion donor (not recorded which). It is not recorded whose cells these are; they may come from a transplant donor. The rearrangement uses TRBV2 and TRBJ2-1, with 9 bases matching TRBD1. CDR3 sequence: CASRPRDRVYNEQFF. The CDR3 DNA reads as TGTGCCAGCAGACCCCGGGACAGGGTCTACAATGAGCAGTTCTTC.